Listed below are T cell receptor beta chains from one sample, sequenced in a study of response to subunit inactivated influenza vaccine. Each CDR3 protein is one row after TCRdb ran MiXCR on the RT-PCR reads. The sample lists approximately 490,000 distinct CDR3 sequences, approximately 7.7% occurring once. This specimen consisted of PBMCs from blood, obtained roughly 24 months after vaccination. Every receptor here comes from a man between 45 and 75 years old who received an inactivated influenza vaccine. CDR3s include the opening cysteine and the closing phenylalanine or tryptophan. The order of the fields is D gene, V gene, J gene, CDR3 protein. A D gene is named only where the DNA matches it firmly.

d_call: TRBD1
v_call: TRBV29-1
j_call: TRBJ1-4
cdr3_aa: CSAAGQGGEKLFF

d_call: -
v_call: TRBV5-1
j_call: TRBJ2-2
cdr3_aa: CASSLAVQDTGELFF

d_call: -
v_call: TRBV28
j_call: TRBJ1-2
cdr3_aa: CASLGPGKPFYGYTF

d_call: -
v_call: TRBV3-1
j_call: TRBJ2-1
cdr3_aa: CASSQDWGRAANEQFF

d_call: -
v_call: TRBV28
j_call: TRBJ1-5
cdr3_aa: CASSLPGVGQPQHF

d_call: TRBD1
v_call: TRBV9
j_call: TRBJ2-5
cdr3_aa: CASSDRQGPKETQYF

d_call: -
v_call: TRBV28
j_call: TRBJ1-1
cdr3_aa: CASSLSARTEAFF

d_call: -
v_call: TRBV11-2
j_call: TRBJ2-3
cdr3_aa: CASRGNTQYF

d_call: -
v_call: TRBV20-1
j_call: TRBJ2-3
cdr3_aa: CSATGDRSDTQYF

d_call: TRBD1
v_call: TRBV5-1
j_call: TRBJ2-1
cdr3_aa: CASSLPTGGGDEQFF

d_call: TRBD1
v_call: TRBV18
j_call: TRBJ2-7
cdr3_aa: CASSPPGDRVYEQYF

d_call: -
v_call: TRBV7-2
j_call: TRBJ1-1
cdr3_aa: CASSFRQGVAEAFF

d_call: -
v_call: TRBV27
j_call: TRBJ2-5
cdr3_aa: CASSWRVSSAETQYF

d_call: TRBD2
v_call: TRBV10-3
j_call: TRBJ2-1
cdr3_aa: CAISGRTSGLNEQFF

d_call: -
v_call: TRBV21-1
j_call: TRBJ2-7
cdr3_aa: CASRPDSLEQYF

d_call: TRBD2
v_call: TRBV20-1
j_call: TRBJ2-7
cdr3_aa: CSASPMSGVNYEQYF

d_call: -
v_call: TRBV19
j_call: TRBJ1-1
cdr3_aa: CASSDSAGSRYTEAFF

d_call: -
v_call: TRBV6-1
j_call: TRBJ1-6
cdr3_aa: CASSLGPGGSYNSPLHF

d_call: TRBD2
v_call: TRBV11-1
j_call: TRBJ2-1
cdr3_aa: CASSFGTSAYNEQFF

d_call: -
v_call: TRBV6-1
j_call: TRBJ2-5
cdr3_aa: CASSAAGTQETQYF

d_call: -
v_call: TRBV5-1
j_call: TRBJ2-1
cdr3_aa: CASSGSARDEQFF

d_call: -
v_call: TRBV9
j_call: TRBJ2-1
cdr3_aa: CASSAGPLAVEQFF

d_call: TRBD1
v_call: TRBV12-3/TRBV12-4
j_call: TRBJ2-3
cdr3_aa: CASRDSPTDTQYF

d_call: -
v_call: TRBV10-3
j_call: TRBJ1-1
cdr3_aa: CAISESGVGAFF

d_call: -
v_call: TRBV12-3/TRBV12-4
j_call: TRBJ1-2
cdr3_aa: CASRSTGADRYGYTF

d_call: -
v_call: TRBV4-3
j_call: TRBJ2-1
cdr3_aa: CASSLRTTRNEQFF

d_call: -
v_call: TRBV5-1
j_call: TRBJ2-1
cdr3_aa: CASSLGGHLRNGGYNEQFF

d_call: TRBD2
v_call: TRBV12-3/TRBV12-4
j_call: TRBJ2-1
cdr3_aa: CASSLGVAGINEQFF

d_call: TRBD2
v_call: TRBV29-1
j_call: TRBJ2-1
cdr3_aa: CSAGGQVYGQFF

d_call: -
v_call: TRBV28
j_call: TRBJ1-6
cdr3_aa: CASRNTELNSPLHF

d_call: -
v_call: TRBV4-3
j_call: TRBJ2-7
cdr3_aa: CASSQELWAGPSDEQYF

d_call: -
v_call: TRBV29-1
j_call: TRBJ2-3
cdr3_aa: CSVEVHATDTQYF

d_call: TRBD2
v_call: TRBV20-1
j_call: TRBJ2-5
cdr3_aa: CSANRGGTGGWETQYF

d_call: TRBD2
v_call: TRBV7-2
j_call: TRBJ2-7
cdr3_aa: CASSLGTGLASYEQYF

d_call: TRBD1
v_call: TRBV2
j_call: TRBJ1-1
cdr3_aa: CASSRQGTMNTEAFF

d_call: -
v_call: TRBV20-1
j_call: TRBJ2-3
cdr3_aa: CSAAPGYTDTQYF

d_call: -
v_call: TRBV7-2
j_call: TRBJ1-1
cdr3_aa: CASSPRGGDNTEAFF

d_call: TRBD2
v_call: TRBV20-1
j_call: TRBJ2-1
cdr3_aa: CSARPSGGSLSEQFF

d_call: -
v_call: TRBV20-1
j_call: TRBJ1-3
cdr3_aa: CSAREGGSGNTIYF

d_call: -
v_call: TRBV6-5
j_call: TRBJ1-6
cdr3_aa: CASSYSPGLYLDHNSPLHF

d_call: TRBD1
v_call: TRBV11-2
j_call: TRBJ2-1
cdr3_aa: CASSNDRGWVNEQFF

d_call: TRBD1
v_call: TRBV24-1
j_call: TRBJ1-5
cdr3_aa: CATSDTGQGGGQPQHF

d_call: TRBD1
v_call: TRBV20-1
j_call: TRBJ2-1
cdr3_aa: CSARDWMGQSSYNEQFF

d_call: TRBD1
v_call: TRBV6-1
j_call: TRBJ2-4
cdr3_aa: CASSGPGQGNIQYF

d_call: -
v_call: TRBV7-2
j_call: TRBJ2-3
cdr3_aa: CASSRGTFGDTQYF

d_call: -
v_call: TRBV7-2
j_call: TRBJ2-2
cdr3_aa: CASSSQANTGELFF

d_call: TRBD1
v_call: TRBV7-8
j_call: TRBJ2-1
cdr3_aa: CASSFDRGSYNEQFF

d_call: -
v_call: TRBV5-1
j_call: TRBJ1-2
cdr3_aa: CASSLANSPNYGYTF

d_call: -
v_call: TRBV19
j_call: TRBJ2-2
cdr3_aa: CASSRLIWRTGELFF

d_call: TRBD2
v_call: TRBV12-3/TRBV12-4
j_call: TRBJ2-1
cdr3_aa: CASSLGGGRFYNEQFF